What follows are 5 T cell receptor beta chains derived from one specimen sequenced in a study of T cell changes during pregnancy in multiple sclerosis. Produced via immunoSEQ multiplex PCR; TCRdb's table is partial and in-frame only. The sample shows 37,000 or so clones, less than 95% of them seen only once. The sample was peripheral blood, taken in the third trimester of pregnancy. Receptor source: a female donor with multiple sclerosis, enrolled in a pregnancy study.

The chain couples TRBV6-5 to TRBJ1-2; D may be TRBD1 (6 bases). The CDR3 runs 13 residues. V was trimmed by 4 bases and J by 5 bases, leaving 11 bases between them. Germline loops: CDR1 MNHEY, CDR2 SVGAGI. The CDR3 sequence is CASSSRQAYGYTF. CDR3 bases: TGTGCCAGCAGTTCCAGACAGGCATATGGCTACACCTTC.

The chain uses TRBV5-4 and TRBJ1-6; TRBD1 might be the D (6 bases). Germline CDR1 and CDR2: SGHNT and YYREEE (reference sequence). The CDR3 loop spans 13 amino acids. Trimming left V 4 bases short and J 16 bases short, with 18 bases between. Here the CDR3 reads CASSQGTNQNLHF. CDR3 coding DNA: TGTGCCAGCAGCCAAGGGACAAATCAAAATCTCCACTTT. The whole variable domain, filled in from reference TRBV5-4 and TRBJ1-6, reads ETGVTQSPTHLIKTRGQQVTLRCSSQSGHNTVSWYQQALGQGPQFIFQYYREEENGRGNFPPRFSGLQFPNYSSELNVNALELDDSALYLCASSQGTNQNLHFGNGTRLTVT.

V gene TRBV5-1 combines with J gene TRBJ2-1; 7 bases align to TRBD1. The germline V gene encodes CDR1 SGHRS and CDR2 YFSETQ. The CDR3 has 15 residues. Unmatched junction bases numbered 7, after V lost 0 bases and J lost 7 bases. CDR3 nucleotide sequence: TGCGCCAGCAGCTTGGGACAGGGCCTGAGGAATGAGCAGTTCTTC. Encoded protein: CASSLGQGLRNEQFF.

The sample holds one count of this clone. This sequence joins TRBV5-4 and TRBJ2-7; 8 bases align to TRBD1. Trimming cost V 3 bases and J 4 bases; bases outside gene matches: 6. The length of the CDR3 is 14 residues. The germline V gene has CDR1 SGHNT and CDR2 YYREEE (reference sequence). The chain's CDR3 is CASSWGQAAYEQYF. The CDR3 nucleotides read TGTGCCAGCAGCTGGGGACAGGCAGCATACGAGCAGTACTTC.

The chain recombines TRBV4-2 with TRBJ1-2, with 7 positions matching TRBD1. Per germline, CDR1 LGHNA and CDR2 YNFKEQ. V dropped 0 bases and J dropped 2; count of bases not matched to a gene: 6. The CDR3 spans 16 residues. CDR3 in DNA: TGTGCCAGCAGCCAAGAGAACAGGGGAAGGAACTATGGCTACACCTTC. Translated, it gives CASSQENRGRNYGYTF.